The rows below give T cell receptor beta chains drawn from one sample of a study of shared clonotypes between healthy human individuals. TCRdb's copy holds only in-frame clones and misses some; the assay was immunoSEQ multiplex PCR. The sample shows around 560,000 clones, about 95% of them seen only once. The specimen sequenced was naive CD8+ T cells sorted from blood. The receptors were sampled from a woman aged 30 to 39 in good health. The CDR3 runs from the conserved cysteine through the conserved F or W. The order of the fields is CDR3 protein, CDR3 DNA, J gene, clone size, D gene, V gene. A D gene is named only where the DNA matches it firmly. Rows give clone size only sometimes, using once, few, many, or a class for an expanded clone.

cdr3_aa: CASSVTQQETQYF
cdr3_nt: TGTGCCAGCAGCGTGACTCAGCAAGAGACCCAGTACTTC
j_call: TRBJ2-5
clone_size: -
d_call: -
v_call: TRBV7-9

cdr3_aa: CASSGPPRRGTDTQYF
cdr3_nt: TGTGCCAGCTCGGGGCCCCCCCGGAGGGGCACAGATACGCAGTATTTT
j_call: TRBJ2-3
clone_size: -
d_call: -
v_call: TRBV5-6

cdr3_aa: CASSEYNLYEQYF
cdr3_nt: TGTGCCAGCAGTGAATATAACCTCTACGAGCAGTACTTC
j_call: TRBJ2-7
clone_size: -
d_call: -
v_call: TRBV25-1

cdr3_aa: CASSGVESTDTQYF
cdr3_nt: TGTGCCAGCAGTGGGGTGGAAAGTACAGATACGCAGTATTTT
j_call: TRBJ2-3
clone_size: -
d_call: -
v_call: TRBV5-4

cdr3_aa: CSVAGGVSYEQYF
cdr3_nt: TGCAGCGTTGCAGGGGGTGTATCCTACGAGCAGTACTTC
j_call: TRBJ2-7
clone_size: -
d_call: TRBD1
v_call: TRBV29-1

cdr3_aa: CASSLGAPSEAFF
cdr3_nt: TGTGCCAGCAGCTTAGGAGCCCCCAGCGAAGCTTTCTTT
j_call: TRBJ1-1
clone_size: -
d_call: -
v_call: TRBV11-2

cdr3_aa: CASSPTGGPGELFF
cdr3_nt: TGTGCCAGCAGTCCGACAGGGGGCCCCGGGGAGCTGTTTTTT
j_call: TRBJ2-2
clone_size: once
d_call: TRBD1
v_call: TRBV28

cdr3_aa: CASTSGGSRVAEQYF
cdr3_nt: TGTGCCAGCACCTCAGGGGGCTCGAGGGTCGCCGAGCAGTACTTC
j_call: TRBJ2-7
clone_size: -
d_call: TRBD1
v_call: TRBV28

cdr3_aa: CASSGQGPTYEQYF
cdr3_nt: TGTGCCAGCAGTGGACAGGGGCCAACCTACGAGCAGTACTTC
j_call: TRBJ2-7
clone_size: -
d_call: TRBD1
v_call: TRBV27

cdr3_aa: CASSPEDRWDEQYF
cdr3_nt: TGCGCCAGCAGCCCAGAGGACAGGTGGGACGAGCAGTACTTC
j_call: TRBJ2-7
clone_size: -
d_call: TRBD1
v_call: TRBV5-1

cdr3_aa: CASSIPYWNTEAFF
cdr3_nt: TGTGCCAGTAGTATACCCTACTGGAACACTGAAGCTTTCTTT
j_call: TRBJ1-1
clone_size: -
d_call: -
v_call: TRBV19

cdr3_aa: CASSWQVTGELFF
cdr3_nt: TGTGCCAGCAGTTGGCAGGTCACCGGGGAGCTGTTTTTT
j_call: TRBJ2-2
clone_size: once
d_call: -
v_call: TRBV27

cdr3_aa: CASSSPLRQGDRLDTEAFF
cdr3_nt: TGTGCCAGCAGTTCCCCCCTTCGACAGGGCGATCGACTTGACACTGAAGCTTTCTTT
j_call: TRBJ1-1
clone_size: -
d_call: TRBD1
v_call: TRBV28

cdr3_aa: CASRLRIVQGVDTEAFF
cdr3_nt: TGTGCCAGCAGACTACGGATTGTCCAGGGGGTGGACACTGAAGCTTTCTTT
j_call: TRBJ1-1
clone_size: once
d_call: TRBD1
v_call: TRBV28

cdr3_aa: CASSIFGRGGSINQPQHF
cdr3_nt: TGTGCCAGTAGTATATTTGGCAGGGGAGGTTCCATCAATCAGCCCCAGCATTTT
j_call: TRBJ1-5
clone_size: -
d_call: -
v_call: TRBV19

cdr3_aa: CASSQAYREETEAFF
cdr3_nt: TGCGCCAGCAGCCAAGCCTACAGGGAAGAGACTGAAGCTTTCTTT
j_call: TRBJ1-1
clone_size: once
d_call: -
v_call: TRBV4-1

cdr3_aa: CASASAGTGPMNTEAFF
cdr3_nt: TGTGCCAGCGCCTCCGCCGGGACAGGTCCCATGAACACTGAAGCTTTCTTT
j_call: TRBJ1-1
clone_size: -
d_call: TRBD1
v_call: TRBV13

cdr3_aa: CAWSVLGYTEAFF
cdr3_nt: TGTGCCTGGAGTGTACTAGGGTACACTGAAGCTTTCTTT
j_call: TRBJ1-1
clone_size: -
d_call: -
v_call: TRBV30

cdr3_aa: CASSQRGGVQPQHF
cdr3_nt: TGCGCCAGCAGCCAGAGGGGGGGAGTTCAGCCCCAGCATTTT
j_call: TRBJ1-5
clone_size: -
d_call: -
v_call: TRBV4-1

cdr3_aa: CASSLYRADQPQHF
cdr3_nt: TGTGCCAGCAGTTTATACAGGGCCGATCAGCCCCAGCATTTT
j_call: TRBJ1-5
clone_size: once
d_call: -
v_call: TRBV27

cdr3_aa: CASSPRLLPTGLVGYTF
cdr3_nt: TGTGCCAGCAGCCCGCGACTGCTACCGACAGGGCTTGTTGGCTACACCTTC
j_call: TRBJ1-2
clone_size: -
d_call: TRBD1
v_call: TRBV9

cdr3_aa: CASSNPGQTYEQYF
cdr3_nt: TGTGCCAGCAGCAACCCGGGACAGACCTACGAGCAGTACTTC
j_call: TRBJ2-7
clone_size: -
d_call: TRBD1
v_call: TRBV11-1

cdr3_aa: CASSVRDVSYEQYF
cdr3_nt: TGTGCCAGCAGCGTCCGGGACGTATCCTACGAGCAGTACTTC
j_call: TRBJ2-7
clone_size: -
d_call: -
v_call: TRBV9

cdr3_aa: CASSSQGESYEQYF
cdr3_nt: TGTGCCAGCAGCTCACAGGGGGAATCCTACGAGCAGTACTTC
j_call: TRBJ2-7
clone_size: -
d_call: TRBD1
v_call: TRBV7-9

cdr3_aa: CASSTEQGFNEKLFF
cdr3_nt: TGTGCCAGCAGTACGGAGCAGGGGTTTAATGAAAAACTGTTTTTT
j_call: TRBJ1-4
clone_size: -
d_call: -
v_call: TRBV28

cdr3_aa: CASRGSAYEQYF
cdr3_nt: TGTGCCAGCAGAGGGTCAGCTTACGAGCAGTACTTC
j_call: TRBJ2-7
clone_size: -
d_call: -
v_call: TRBV14

cdr3_aa: CASSFQGQYEQYF
cdr3_nt: TGTGCCAGCAGCTTTCAGGGGCAATACGAGCAGTACTTC
j_call: TRBJ2-7
clone_size: -
d_call: -
v_call: TRBV5-5

cdr3_aa: CASSLYRGRDEAFF
cdr3_nt: TGTGCCAGCAGTTTATACAGGGGGCGTGATGAAGCTTTCTTT
j_call: TRBJ1-1
clone_size: -
d_call: TRBD1
v_call: TRBV28

cdr3_aa: CASSSRAGELFEQYF
cdr3_nt: TGTGCCAGCAGTTCACGAGCGGGAGAATTATTTGAGCAGTACTTC
j_call: TRBJ2-7
clone_size: -
d_call: TRBD2
v_call: TRBV28

cdr3_aa: CASSRSLGTVNTEAFF
cdr3_nt: TGTGCCAGCAGCCGGTCACTAGGTACGGTGAACACTGAAGCTTTCTTT
j_call: TRBJ1-1
clone_size: once
d_call: -
v_call: TRBV7-6

cdr3_aa: CASRPARSSYEQYF
cdr3_nt: TGTGCCAGCAGGCCCGCCCGTAGCTCCTACGAGCAGTACTTC
j_call: TRBJ2-7
clone_size: -
d_call: -
v_call: TRBV28

cdr3_aa: CAIGLFEDQSYGYTF
cdr3_nt: TGTGCCATCGGCCTTTTCGAGGACCAATCCTATGGCTACACCTTC
j_call: TRBJ1-2
clone_size: -
d_call: -
v_call: TRBV10-3

cdr3_aa: CASSKDLGGELFF
cdr3_nt: TGTGCCAGCAGCAAAGATCTTGGCGGGGAGCTGTTTTTT
j_call: TRBJ2-2
clone_size: once
d_call: -
v_call: TRBV21-1

cdr3_aa: CSVGIQGYEQYF
cdr3_nt: TGCAGCGTTGGAATACAGGGCTACGAGCAGTACTTC
j_call: TRBJ2-7
clone_size: -
d_call: -
v_call: TRBV29-1

cdr3_aa: CASSMDDLYEQYF
cdr3_nt: TGTGCCAGCAGTATGGATGACCTCTACGAGCAGTACTTC
j_call: TRBJ2-7
clone_size: -
d_call: -
v_call: TRBV28

cdr3_aa: CASSRLIGETGLVIEQFF
cdr3_nt: TGTGCCAGCAGCCGCCTTATCGGGGAGACAGGACTAGTAATTGAGCAGTTCTTC
j_call: TRBJ2-1
clone_size: -
d_call: -
v_call: TRBV7-2

cdr3_aa: CASSPGQGRWDEQFF
cdr3_nt: TGCGCCAGCAGCCCCGGACAGGGGAGATGGGATGAGCAGTTCTTC
j_call: TRBJ2-1
clone_size: once
d_call: TRBD1
v_call: TRBV4-1

cdr3_aa: CASSLWTTEGMAQYF
cdr3_nt: TGTGCCAGCAGTTTATGGACAACGGAGGGAATGGCCCAGTACTTC
j_call: TRBJ2-5
clone_size: -
d_call: -
v_call: TRBV28

cdr3_aa: CASSLSVNTEAFF
cdr3_nt: TGTGCCAGCAGCCTGAGCGTGAACACTGAAGCTTTCTTT
j_call: TRBJ1-1
clone_size: -
d_call: -
v_call: TRBV5-6

cdr3_aa: CASSLSWGETQYF
cdr3_nt: TGTGCCAGCAGCTTGTCCTGGGGAGAGACCCAGTACTTC
j_call: TRBJ2-5
clone_size: -
d_call: -
v_call: TRBV5-4

cdr3_aa: CASSPEGGTENYEQYF
cdr3_nt: TGTGCCAGCAGCCCCGAGGGGGGGACAGAAAACTACGAGCAGTACTTC
j_call: TRBJ2-7
clone_size: -
d_call: -
v_call: TRBV7-9

cdr3_aa: CASSESAGRSEKLFF
cdr3_nt: TGTGCCAGCAGTGAATCGGCGGGACGGAGTGAAAAACTGTTTTTT
j_call: TRBJ1-4
clone_size: -
d_call: -
v_call: TRBV25-1

cdr3_aa: CSVRQGAYEQYF
cdr3_nt: TGCAGCGTTCGGCAGGGGGCCTACGAGCAGTACTTC
j_call: TRBJ2-7
clone_size: -
d_call: TRBD1
v_call: TRBV29-1

cdr3_aa: CASSDRQGVGTEAFF
cdr3_nt: TGTGCCAGCAGTGATAGGCAGGGGGTAGGCACTGAAGCTTTCTTT
j_call: TRBJ1-1
clone_size: -
d_call: TRBD1
v_call: TRBV2

cdr3_aa: CASSFGTSGYNEQFF
cdr3_nt: TGTGCCAGCAGCTTCGGGACTAGCGGCTACAATGAGCAGTTCTTC
j_call: TRBJ2-1
clone_size: -
d_call: TRBD2
v_call: TRBV11-1